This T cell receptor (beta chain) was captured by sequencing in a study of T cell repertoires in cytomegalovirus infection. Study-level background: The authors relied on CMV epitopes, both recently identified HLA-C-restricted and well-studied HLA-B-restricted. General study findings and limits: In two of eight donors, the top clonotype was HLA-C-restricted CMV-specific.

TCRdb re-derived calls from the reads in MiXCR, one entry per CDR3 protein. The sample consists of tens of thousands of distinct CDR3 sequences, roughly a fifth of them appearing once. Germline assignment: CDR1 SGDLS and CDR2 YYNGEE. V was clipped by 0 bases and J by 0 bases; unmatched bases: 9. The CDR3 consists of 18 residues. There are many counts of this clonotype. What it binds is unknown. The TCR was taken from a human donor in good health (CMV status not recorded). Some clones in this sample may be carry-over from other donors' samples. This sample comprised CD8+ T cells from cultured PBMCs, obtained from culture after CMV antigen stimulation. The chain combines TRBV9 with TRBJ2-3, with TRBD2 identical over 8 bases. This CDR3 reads CASSVAYSGGSSTDTQYF. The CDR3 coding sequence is TGTGCCAGCAGCGTAGCTTACAGCGGGGGATCCAGCACAGATACGCAGTATTTT.